Shown below are 14 T cell receptor beta chains from a single sample sequenced in a study of shared clonotypes between healthy human individuals. Here immunoSEQ multiplex PCR was the method, and the copy in TCRdb shows in-frame clones only, minus some. Here the sample spans around 2,100,000 clones, roughly 94% being singletons. Terminally differentiated effector memory CD45RA+ cells were excluded by CCR7 positive selection of CD45RO-negative cells. The material sequenced was naive CD8+ T cells sorted from blood. The receptors originated from a man younger than 35 in good health.

The CDR3 DNA reads as TGTGCCAGCAGTTTCACCGACAGGGGGAAGTACAATGAGCAGTTCTTC. Residues: CASSFTDRGKYNEQFF. The chain employs TRBV28 and TRBJ2-1; 9 positions agree with TRBD1. The CDR3 extends over 16 amino acids. Germline V CDR1 and CDR2: MDHEN, SYDVKM. After removal of 3 bases from V and 4 bases from J, the junction contained 7 bases not matched to a gene.

This sequence joins TRBV30 and TRBJ1-2; 11 bases line up with TRBD1. This CDR3 is built from 14 residues. CDR1 is GTSNPN and CDR2 is SVGIG in the germline V gene (reference sequence). With 6 bases clipped from V and 6 bases from J, the junction kept 9 bases outside the gene matches. The CDR3 loop reads CACPERTGGNGYTF. CDR3 nucleotide sequence: TGTGCCTGCCCTGAGAGGACAGGGGGCAATGGCTACACCTTC.

Remarks on this clone: Other nucleotide sequences in the sample specify the same CDR3. The chain carries TRBV7-8 and TRBJ2-7; D is unclear. Trimming pared 5 bases from V and 0 bases from J, leaving 8 bases between. Germline CDR1 SGHVS, CDR2 FQNEAQ. The CDR3 sequence is 13 residues long. Here the CDR3 DNA reads TGTGCCAGCAGCCCCCAGAGCTCCTACGAGCAGTACTTC. This sequence encodes CASSPQSSYEQYF.

The chain recombines TRBV5-1 with TRBJ2-2; unclear D gene. The CDR3 runs to 15 residues. The germline CDR1 and CDR2 sequences are SGHRS and YFSETQ. V lost 2 bases and J lost 0, with 8 bases in between. For the CDR3, the DNA is TGCGCCAGCAGCTTTGAGACCGCGAACACCGGGGAGCTGTTTTTT. Translation gives CASSFETANTGELFF.

The rearrangement links TRBV27 to TRBJ2-3; 8 nucleotides match TRBD2. Germline-derived CDR1 and CDR2 are MNHEY and SMNVEV (reference sequence). The V segment lost 6 bases and the J segment 4 bases; nucleotides outside the gene matches: 9. The CDR3 contains 15 residues. The CDR3 here is CASRILAADPDTQYF. The CDR3 DNA follows: TGTGCCAGCAGGATACTAGCGGCGGACCCAGATACGCAGTATTTT.

The genes are TRBV5-1 and TRBJ2-1; TRBD2 might be the D (6 bases). Trimming stripped 6 bases from V and 2 bases from J, with 18 bases between. CDR3 length: 16 amino acids. Germline CDR1 and CDR2: SGHRS and YFSETQ. CDR3 DNA: TGCGCCAGCACGAGGGTAGCGGCCAACCCCTACAATGAGCAGTTCTTC. As protein: CASTRVAANPYNEQFF.

This clone was observed a handful of times. The chain joins TRBV27 to TRBJ1-2, with D hard to call. The CDR3 has 13 amino acids. V was trimmed by 5 bases and J by 5 bases, leaving 12 bases between them. Germline V gives CDR1 MNHEY, CDR2 SMNVEV (reference sequence). The CDR3 coding sequence is TGTGCCAGCAGTCAGTTAGGCGTTTATGGCTACACCTTC. Translating gives CASSQLGVYGYTF.

The rearrangement joins TRBV4-1 to TRBJ2-1; 10 nucleotides agree with TRBD2. V dropped 4 bases and J dropped 5; count of bases not matched to a gene: 5. The CDR3 is 15 amino acids. Germline assignment: CDR1 MGHRA and CDR2 YSYEKL. The CDR3 loop is CASSPVAGGDNEQFF. CDR3 coding DNA: TGCGCCAGCAGCCCTGTAGCGGGGGGAGACAATGAGCAGTTCTTC.

The genes are TRBV4-3 and TRBJ2-2, with 10 positions matching TRBD2. CDR1 and CDR2 from the germline V gene are LGHNA and YSLEER. V dropped 0 bases and J dropped 7; count of bases not matched to a gene: 11. This CDR3 comprises 18 residues. The CDR3 DNA sequence: TGCGCCAGCAGCCAAGATCGCGGCCTAGCGGGAGTTGTCGGGGAGCTGTTTTTT. Translation gives CASSQDRGLAGVVGELFF.

A remark on this clone: In the same sample, other DNA sequences code for this CDR3. The CDR3 DNA sequence: TGTGCCAGTAGTATAGTCGGGACTAGCACAGATACGCAGTATTTT. Protein product: CASSIVGTSTDTQYF. This sequence joins TRBV19 and TRBJ2-3, with D possibly being TRBD2 (6 bases). Germline loops: CDR1 LNHDA, CDR2 SQIVND (reference sequence). This CDR3 has 15 amino acids. V lost 1 base, J lost 0 bases, and 8 bases lay in between.

This chain links TRBV11-2 with TRBJ2-7; the D gene is possibly TRBD2 (6 bases). This CDR3 contains 12 residues. Per germline, CDR1 SGHAT and CDR2 FQNNGV. The CDR3 loop reads CAVAGPSYEQYF. Here the CDR3 DNA reads TGTGCAGTCGCGGGACCCTCCTACGAGCAGTACTTC. The entire variable domain, with the rest obtained from reference TRBV11-2 and TRBJ2-7, is as follows: EAGVAQSPRYKIIEKRQSVAFWCNPISGHATLYWYQQILGQGPKLLIQFQNNGVVDDSQLPKDRFSAERLKGVDSTLKIQPAKLEDSAVYLCAVAGPSYEQYFGPGTRLTVT.

The V and J genes are TRBV4-1 and TRBJ2-2, with 7 bases aligning to TRBD1. CDR3 size: 15 residues. J was trimmed by 6 bases and V by 1 base; bases with no gene match: 5. Germline V gene lookup returns CDR1 MGHRA and CDR2 YSYEKL. CDR3 residues: CASSQGAGGAGELFF. The CDR3 DNA reads TGCGCCAGCAGCCAAGGGGCAGGGGGTGCCGGGGAGCTGTTTTTT.

The V gene is TRBV2, the J gene TRBJ2-4, with D possibly TRBD1 on 6 matching bases. V was pared by 2 bases and J by 2 bases, with 13 bases between. The CDR3 extends over 16 amino acids. CDR1 is SNHLY and CDR2 is FYNNEI in the germline V gene. For the CDR3, the DNA is TGTGCCAGCAGTGAAACAGGGAGCGAACCCAAAAACATTCAGTACTTC. Translating gives CASSETGSEPKNIQYF.

This chain uses TRBV5-6 with TRBJ2-7; D not certain. Germline V gene sequence: CDR1 SGHDT, CDR2 YYEEEE. The CDR3 contains 12 residues. Trimming cost V 1 base and J 2 bases, with 4 bases left between them. The CDR3 DNA is TGTGCCAGCAGCTTGTGGACCTACGAGCAGTACTTC. Its protein is CASSLWTYEQYF.